There are many counts of the clone carrying this TCR beta chain. What it binds is not known. This record comes from a study of T cells in Graves' hyperthyroidism and ophthalmopathy. Notes on the study in general: Median prediction lead before ophthalmopathy onset was about 6.3 months with the model. A model built on 13 V-J features separated ophthalmopathy from stable hyperthyroidism. Clonotypes that were expanded in thyroid above 0.001 mostly appeared in blood too.

Clinicians diagnosed patients from clinical symptoms, serum thyroxine and TRAb, thyroid ultrasound and orbital computed tomography. This CDR3 has 13 residues. Germline V CDR1 and CDR2: SNHLY, FYNNEI. V was cut by 0 bases and J by 9 bases, with 6 bases left in between. The source material, RNA transcripts, was used to amplify TCR beta CDR3 regions. An initial round of RT-PCR targeting the TCR CDR3 relied on the HTBI primer set. A single record per CDR3 protein comes from TCRdb applying MiXCR to the multiplex PCR reads. The sample yields approximately 640,000 distinct CDR3 sequences, just under 45% seen once.

The clonotype originates from an adult man with Graves' disease, either hyperthyroidism or ophthalmopathy (not recorded which). The source material was peripheral blood or thyroid tissue (not recorded which). The chain is built from TRBV2 and TRBJ1-6, with unresolved D. The CDR3 DNA reads as TGTGCCAGCAGTGAAGCTTCTGCTTCACCCCTCCACTTT. Amino acid sequence: CASSEASASPLHF.